The entry below describes one T cell receptor beta chain. The CDR3 consists of 13 residues. V was pared by 2 bases and J by 1 base, with 8 bases between. Germline V gene sequence: CDR1 GTSNPN, CDR2 SVGIG (reference sequence). The data originate from a study of CD8 T cells in Susac syndrome. An input of 0.5 to 1 ug of RNA was subjected to reverse transcription using random hexamers. TCRdb reprocessed the immunoSEQ multiplex PCR reads via MiXCR and lists one record per CDR3 protein. Of hundreds of thousands of distinct CDR3 sequences listed, roughly nine tenths were seen once; the top ten hold around 0.15%.

Sequenced input: CD8+ T cells from PBMCs. The chain joins TRBV30 to TRBJ1-1, with D perhaps TRBD1 (6 bases). The receptor's source is a human donor with multiple sclerosis. The CDR3 region has the DNA TGTGCCTGGAGTAGGGGGGAGAACACTGAAGCTTTCTTT. Translation gives CAWSRGENTEAFF.